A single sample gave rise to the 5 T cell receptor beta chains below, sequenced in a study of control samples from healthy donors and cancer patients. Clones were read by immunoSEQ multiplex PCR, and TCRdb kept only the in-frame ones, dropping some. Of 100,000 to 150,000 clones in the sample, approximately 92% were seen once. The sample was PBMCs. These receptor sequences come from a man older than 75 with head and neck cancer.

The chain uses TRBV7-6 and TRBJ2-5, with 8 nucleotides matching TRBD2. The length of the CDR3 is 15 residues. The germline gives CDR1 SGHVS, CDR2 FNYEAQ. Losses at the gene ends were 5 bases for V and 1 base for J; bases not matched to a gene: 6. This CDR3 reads CASSITTSAQETQYF. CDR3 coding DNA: TGTGCCAGCAGCATAACGACTAGCGCCCAAGAGACCCAGTACTTC.

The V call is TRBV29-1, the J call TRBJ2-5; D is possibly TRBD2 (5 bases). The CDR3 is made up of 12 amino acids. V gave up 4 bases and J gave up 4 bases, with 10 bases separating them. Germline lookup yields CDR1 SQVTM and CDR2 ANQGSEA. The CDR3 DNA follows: TGCAGCGTTGCCGTAGCGCCAGAGACCCAGTACTTC. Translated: CSVAVAPETQYF.

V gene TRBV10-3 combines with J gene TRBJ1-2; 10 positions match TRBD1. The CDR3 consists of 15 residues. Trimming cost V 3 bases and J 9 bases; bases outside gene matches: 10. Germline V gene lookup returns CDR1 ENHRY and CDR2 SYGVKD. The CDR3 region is CAISDSSRDRGRYTF. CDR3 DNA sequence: TGTGCCATCAGTGATAGTTCGAGGGACAGGGGTCGCTACACCTTC.

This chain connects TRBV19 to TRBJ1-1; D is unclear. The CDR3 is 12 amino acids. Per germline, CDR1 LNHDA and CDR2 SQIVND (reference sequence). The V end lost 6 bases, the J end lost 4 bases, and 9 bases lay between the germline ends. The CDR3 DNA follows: TGTGCCAGTAGGCCGGGATCCACTGAAGCTTTCTTT. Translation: CASRPGSTEAFF.

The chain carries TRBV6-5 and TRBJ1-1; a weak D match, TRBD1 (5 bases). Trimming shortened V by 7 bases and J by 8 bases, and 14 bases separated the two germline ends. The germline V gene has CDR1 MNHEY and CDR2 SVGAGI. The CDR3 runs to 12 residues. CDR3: CASITGTAEAFF. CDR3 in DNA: TGTGCCAGCATTACCGGGACGGCGGAAGCTTTCTTT.